The present TCR beta chain was sequenced within a study of T cells in Graves' hyperthyroidism and ophthalmopathy. Amplified TCR beta CDR3 regions derived from RNA transcripts. HTBI primers drove first-round RT-PCR of the TCR CDR3. Using its own MiXCR run on the multiplex PCR reads, TCRdb lists one record per CDR3 protein. Here the sample spans approximately 400,000 distinct CDR3 sequences, approximately 19% being singletons. This clonotype was seen repeatedly, ten times or more. If no ophthalmopathy progression occurred within 18 months, Graves' hyperthyroidism was stable. V dropped 6 bases and J dropped 5 bases, with 13 bases sitting between them. CDR1 and CDR2 from the germline V gene are LGHDT and YNNKEL (reference sequence). This CDR3 contains 13 residues.

The TCR originated in a woman between 18 and 29 years old with Graves' hyperthyroidism. Input material: blood. The chain joins TRBV3-1 to TRBJ1-2; D unresolved. The CDR3 region has the DNA TGTGCCAGCAGTCCCCGGAGGGATTATGGCTACACCTTC. Translating gives CASSPRRDYGYTF.